Following are 11 T cell receptor beta chains from one sample sequenced in a study of cytomegalovirus exposure and HLA in healthy donors. The PCR used 60 Vbeta and 13 Jbeta primers. The data were produced by immunoSEQ multiplex PCR, yet TCRdb's version contains in-frame clones alone and is incomplete. This table holds about 170,000 clones, 75% to 85% found once. The sample consisted of PBMCs. The receptors here all came from a woman aged 18-29 years in good health and CMV-seropositive.

The chain recombines TRBV7-3 with TRBJ1-1, with unresolved D. CDR1 and CDR2 (germline): SGHTA, FQGTGA. V lost 1 base to trimming and J lost 5 bases, with 14 bases between them. There are 15 residues in the CDR3. CDR3 sequence reads: CASSLNSGEGTEAFF. The CDR3 DNA sequence: TGTGCCAGCAGCTTAAATTCTGGGGAGGGAACTGAAGCTTTCTTT.

V is TRBV19 and J is TRBJ2-2; perhaps TRBD1 as D (6 bases). The germline V and J ends were trimmed by 6 bases and 4 bases, with 18 bases remaining between them. Germline assignment: CDR1 LNHDA and CDR2 SQIVND (reference sequence). The CDR3 contains 16 residues. Here the CDR3 reads CASRPQQGSSTGELFF. DNA of the CDR3: TGTGCCAGTAGACCCCAACAGGGCTCCTCCACCGGGGAGCTGTTTTTT.

This clone has only a few counts. J is TRBJ1-1 and V is TRBV29-1, with D possibly TRBD1 on 5 matching bases. The CDR3 sequence is 12 residues long. Trimming removed 7 bases at V and 1 base at J, with 10 bases between. Per germline, CDR1 SQVTM and CDR2 ANQGSEA. The CDR3 spells CSAGRGNTEAFF. In nucleotides, the CDR3 is TGCAGCGCGGGGAGGGGGAACACTGAAGCTTTCTTT. The whole variable domain, remainder taken from reference TRBV29-1 and TRBJ1-1, is SAVISQKPSRDICQRGTSLTIQCQVDSQVTMMFWYRQQPGQSLTLIATANQGSEATYESGFVIDKFPISRPNLTFSTLTVSNMSPEDSSIYLCSAGRGNTEAFFGQGTRLTVV.

The rearrangement links TRBV11-2 to TRBJ1-1; 9 bases are shared with TRBD1. The CDR3 sequence is 12 residues long. V lost 5 bases, J lost 10 bases, and 5 bases stayed unmatched. From germline, CDR1 is SGHAT and CDR2 FQNNGV. CDR3 amino acids: CASSRGQGRAFF. Here the CDR3 DNA reads TGTGCCAGCAGCCGAGGACAGGGGAGAGCTTTCTTT.

The V gene is TRBV10-3, the J gene TRBJ1-2; 9 bases are a match to TRBD1. Per germline, CDR1 ENHRY and CDR2 SYGVKD. V lost 7 bases, J lost 2 bases, and 8 bases stayed unmatched. The CDR3 totals 15 residues. This chain's CDR3 is CAINPGQGQNYGYTF. DNA of the CDR3: TGTGCCATCAACCCCGGACAGGGGCAAAACTATGGCTACACCTTC.

The chain couples TRBV11-2 to TRBJ2-7; a possible D gene is TRBD2 (6 bases). Between the trimmed V and J ends, which lost 5 bases and 1 base, there was a span of 15 bases. The germline CDR1 and CDR2 sequences are SGHAT and FQNNGV. The CDR3 is 15 amino acids. Here the CDR3 DNA reads TGTGCCAGCAGCCCCGTTTCGGGGAGGTCCTACGAGCAGTACTTC. It yields the protein CASSPVSGRSYEQYF.

The chain links TRBV15 to TRBJ2-3; weak D call: TRBD1 (6 bases). V gave up 10 bases and J gave up 6 bases, with 26 bases separating them. The CDR3 has 16 amino acids. In germline, CDR1 is LNHNV, CDR2 YYDKDF (reference sequence). The CDR3 sequence is CAITNSLGAVGDTQYF. CDR3 bases: TGTGCCATTACCAATTCGTTGGGGGCGGTGGGGGATACGCAGTATTTT.

The chain uses TRBV7-3 and TRBJ2-3; D not resolved. Trimming stripped 4 bases from V and 3 bases from J, with 5 bases between. The V gene's germline CDR1 is SGHTA and CDR2 FQGTGA. The CDR3 contains 12 residues. CDR3 coding DNA: TGTGCCAGCAGCTCCCTAACAGATACGCAGTATTTT. It codes for CASSSLTDTQYF.

In its sample, this clone was seen a few times. The chain joins TRBV10-3 to TRBJ2-7; 10 nucleotides align to TRBD2. Trimming at V came to 2 bases and at J to 2 bases, leaving 12 bases not matched to a gene. The CDR3 length is 18 residues. The V gene's germline CDR1 is ENHRY and CDR2 SYGVKD. The CDR3 protein is CAISERGTSDVTTYEQYF. CDR3 nucleotide sequence: TGTGCCATCAGTGAGCGGGGGACTAGCGACGTCACCACCTACGAGCAGTACTTC.

The rearrangement uses TRBV29-1 and TRBJ2-7; 9 bases map to TRBD1. This CDR3 has 12 residues. CDR1 and CDR2 from the germline V gene are SQVTM and ANQGSEA. V dropped 3 bases and J dropped 3; count of bases not matched to a gene: 0. The CDR3 region is CSVEGQGYEQYF. Here the CDR3 DNA reads TGCAGCGTTGAGGGACAGGGCTACGAGCAGTACTTC.

The chain joins TRBV5-4 to TRBJ2-3, with TRBD1 matching 9 bases. The CDR3 has 17 residues. With 6 bases clipped from V and 6 bases from J, the junction kept 17 bases outside the gene matches. The germline CDR1 and CDR2 sequences are SGHNT and YYREEE (reference sequence). The CDR3 nucleotides are TGTGCCAGCATCGATGCCGGGACAGGGCCCGGGGGTGATACGCAGTATTTT. Translation: CASIDAGTGPGGDTQYF.